This paragraph reports one T cell receptor beta chain. Assay used: immunoSEQ multiplex PCR; TCRdb lists only in-frame clones, some missing. The table lists approximately 250,000 clones, around 90% of them singletons. Indicated treatment: over 15 received Ad26.COV2.S at low or high dose, single or two shots; five or six received placebo; per-sample allocation not given. Day 63 after the first vaccine or placebo injection was the time point for sampling. This sample was taken from a study of Ad26.COV2.S vaccination and SARS-CoV-2 variants. There are 15 residues in the CDR3. The V segment lost 2 bases and the J segment 8 bases; nucleotides outside the gene matches: 6. CDR1 and CDR2 from the germline V gene are KGHSH and LQKENI.

The chain combines TRBV18 with TRBJ2-1; 10 bases line up with TRBD2. The origin of this receptor is a person aged 18 to 59 who received the Ad26.COV2.S COVID-19 vaccine or a placebo. The material sequenced was peripheral blood, taken in a trial of Ad26.COV2.S vaccine versus placebo. CDR3: CASSPYSSGSDEQFF. The CDR3 coding sequence is TGTGCCAGCTCACCATACTCTAGCGGGAGCGATGAGCAGTTCTTC. Based on the CDR3 plus reference TRBV18 and TRBJ2-1, the full variable domain is NAGVMQNPRHLVRRRGQEARLRCSPMKGHSHVYWYRQLPEEGLKFMVYLQKENIIDESGMPKERFSAEFPKEGPSILRIQQVVRGDSAAYFCASSPYSSGSDEQFFGPGTRLTVL.